Listed here is a single TCR beta chain. The target antigen is unknown. The donors were part of the roughly 130-subject validation cohort, which stood apart from the 666-subject first cohort. The assay was immunoSEQ multiplex PCR, and TCRdb's table has in-frame clones only and misses some. The table includes fewer than 90,000 clones, roughly 84% detected once. This record belongs to a study of cytomegalovirus exposure and HLA in healthy donors. Study results and caveats: Altogether, about 160 TCR beta chains were recorded as cytomegalovirus-associated.

Deletions cut 8 bases from V and 4 bases from J, with 11 bases between. Germline values: CDR1 MDHEN, CDR2 SYDVKM. The CDR3 length is 13 residues. Sequenced sample: PBMCs. This clonotype was sampled from a woman aged 18-29 years in good health and CMV-seropositive. This chain connects TRBV28 to TRBJ1-4; TRBD1 is a possible D gene (5 bases). This chain's CDR3 is CASAGPINEKLFF. The CDR3 DNA reads TGTGCCAGCGCAGGGCCGATTAATGAAAAACTGTTTTTT. Using reference TRBV28 and TRBJ1-4 for the parts outside the CDR3, the full variable domain is DVKVTQSSRYLVKRTGEKVFLECVQDMDHENMFWYRQDPGLGLRLIYFSYDVKMKEKGDIPEGYSVSREKKERFSLILESASTNQTSMYLCASAGPINEKLFFGSGTQLSVL.